These T cell receptor beta chains were read from a single sample in a study of CD4 T cells in relation to SARS-CoV-2 and coronaviruses. TCRdb's table, derived via immunoSEQ multiplex PCR, lists solely in-frame clones and lacks some. The sample has tens of thousands of clones, 70% to 90% seen once; the top ten hold about a tenth. Sequences were obtained from memory CD4+ T cells from PBMCs. These receptors came from an adult with COVID-19. CDR3s include the opening cysteine and the closing phenylalanine or tryptophan. Each record gives: CDR3 protein, J gene, V gene, D gene. A D gene is named only where the DNA matches it firmly.

cdr3_aa: CASSGSLGGTGELFF
j_call: TRBJ2-2
v_call: TRBV7-2
d_call: .

cdr3_aa: CASSLSRLGLMTDEQYF
j_call: TRBJ2-7
v_call: TRBV7-2
d_call: .

cdr3_aa: CSAVAIGAGNTIYF
j_call: TRBJ1-3
v_call: TRBV29-1
d_call: .

cdr3_aa: CASSDRAEAFF
j_call: TRBJ1-1
v_call: TRBV2
d_call: .

cdr3_aa: CASSELKGFRQETQYF
j_call: TRBJ2-5
v_call: TRBV10-1
d_call: .

cdr3_aa: CASIARRTEAFF
j_call: TRBJ1-1
v_call: TRBV2
d_call: .

cdr3_aa: CASRPGLTGGYNSPLHF
j_call: TRBJ1-6
v_call: TRBV3-1/TRBV3-2
d_call: .

cdr3_aa: CASSSRNEQYF
j_call: TRBJ2-7
v_call: TRBV11-1
d_call: .

cdr3_aa: CASSSTGDTYGYTF
j_call: TRBJ1-2
v_call: TRBV6-5
d_call: TRBD1

cdr3_aa: CASSLAGGNTGELFF
j_call: TRBJ2-2
v_call: TRBV7-3
d_call: TRBD2

cdr3_aa: CASSFRRSSYNEQFF
j_call: TRBJ2-1
v_call: TRBV6-6
d_call: .

cdr3_aa: CASSNQGRREKLFF
j_call: TRBJ1-4
v_call: TRBV21-1
d_call: .

cdr3_aa: CASRTVDNSDQPQHF
j_call: TRBJ1-5
v_call: TRBV28
d_call: .

cdr3_aa: CASSLGQGSEQYF
j_call: TRBJ2-7
v_call: TRBV5-6
d_call: TRBD1

cdr3_aa: CASSPLGGMNTEAFF
j_call: TRBJ1-1
v_call: TRBV5-6
d_call: .